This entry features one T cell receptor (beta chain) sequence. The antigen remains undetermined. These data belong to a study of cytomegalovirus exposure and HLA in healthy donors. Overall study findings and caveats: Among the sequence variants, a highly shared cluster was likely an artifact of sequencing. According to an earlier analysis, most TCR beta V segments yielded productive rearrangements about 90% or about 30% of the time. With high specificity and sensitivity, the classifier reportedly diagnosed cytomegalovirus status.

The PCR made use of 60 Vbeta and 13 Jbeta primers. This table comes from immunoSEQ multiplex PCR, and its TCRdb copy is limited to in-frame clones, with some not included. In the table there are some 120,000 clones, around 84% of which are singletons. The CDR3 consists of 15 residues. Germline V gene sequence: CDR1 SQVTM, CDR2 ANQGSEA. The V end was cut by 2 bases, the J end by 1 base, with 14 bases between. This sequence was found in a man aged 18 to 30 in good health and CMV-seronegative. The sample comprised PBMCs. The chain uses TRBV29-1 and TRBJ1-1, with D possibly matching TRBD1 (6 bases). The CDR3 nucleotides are TGCAGCGTTGAACCCTACAGGGTTCCGAACACTGAAGCTTTCTTT. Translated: CSVEPYRVPNTEAFF.